This T cell receptor (beta chain) was retrieved from a study of T cells in Graves' hyperthyroidism and ophthalmopathy. Study background: Before treatment of any kind, peripheral blood was taken at initial diagnosis. General study findings and limits: Among clonotypes expanded in thyroid above 0.001, most were also found in blood. With a median lead of around 5.9 months before onset, the model predicted ophthalmopathy.

Amplification targeted TCR beta CDR3 regions from RNA transcripts. The HTBI set primed first-round TCR CDR3 RT-PCR. One entry per CDR3 protein results from TCRdb running MiXCR on the multiplex PCR reads. The sample has fewer than 850,000 distinct CDR3 sequences, 17% seen once. PBMCs were derived from roughly 10 ml fresh peripheral blood. There are many counts of this clonotype. Antigen specificity is unknown. The CDR3 contains 16 residues. V lost 0 bases and J lost 3; bases outside the gene matches: 10. Looked up from germline, CDR1 is DFQATT and CDR2 is SNEGSKA (reference sequence). The specimen sequenced was blood. The rearrangement joins TRBV20-1 to TRBJ2-7, with 8 bases identical to TRBD2. The clonotype was recovered from a man aged 50 to 60 with Graves' hyperthyroidism. The CDR3 DNA follows: TGCAGTGCTAGAGACACCGGGGGCGGGAGGATCTACGAGCAGTACTTC. It yields the protein CSARDTGGGRIYEQYF.